The clone carrying this T cell receptor beta chain was seen a few times. This entry belongs to a study of beta chain features in type 1 diabetes. All of the isolated RNA was reverse transcribed, so expressed TCRB transcripts were sequenced. TCRdb keeps only in-frame clones here, not all; method: immunoSEQ multiplex PCR. Among a few hundred thousand clones listed, about 11% were seen once. The germline CDR1 and CDR2 sequences are LGHNA and YNFKEQ. V dropped 1 base and J dropped 6 bases, with 10 bases sitting between them. This CDR3 has 14 residues. This rearrangement joins TRBV4-2 to TRBJ2-1; a possible D gene is TRBD1 (5 bases). Sequenced input: naive CD4+ T cells from blood. The sequence was collected from a woman aged 25 to 39 in good health. The CDR3 loop is CASSQADSLNEQFF. The DNA for the CDR3 is TGTGCCAGCAGCCAAGCTGACAGTCTCAATGAGCAGTTCTTC.